A single sample is the source of the 11 T cell receptor beta chains below, sequenced in a study of memory CD4+ T cells and cytomegalovirus serostatus. Here immunoSEQ multiplex PCR was the method, and the copy in TCRdb shows in-frame clones only, minus some. The sample yields some 66,000 clones, about 80% seen once. Single viable CD3+CD4+CD8-CD45RO+ cells were sorted as the memory CD4+ T cells. The sequencing sample was made of memory CD4+ T cells from blood. These receptors originate from an adult in good health and CMV-seropositive.

The V and J genes are TRBV6-1 and TRBJ2-7, with a possible D match to TRBD2 (6 bases). V dropped 8 bases and J dropped 5 bases, with 13 bases sitting between them. This CDR3 contains 12 residues. Germline CDR1 and CDR2: MNHNS and SASEGT. CDR3 DNA: TGTGCCAGCCGAGCCTCGGGAGACGAGCAGTACTTC. The encoded protein is CASRASGDEQYF.

A single count supports this clone. V usage is TRBV30 and J usage is TRBJ1-2; 8 bases fit TRBD1. Trimming took 5 bases from V and 6 from J; bases not matched to a gene: 5. This CDR3 spans 12 amino acids. From germline, CDR1 is GTSNPN and CDR2 SVGIG (reference sequence). The DNA of the CDR3 is TGTGCCTGGTCCTCAGGGGGCGATGGCTACACCTTC. Amino acid sequence: CAWSSGGDGYTF.

This rearrangement joins TRBV29-1 to TRBJ2-2; D may be TRBD2 (7 bases). The CDR3 length is 12 residues. Trimming removed 3 bases at V and 8 bases at J, with 10 bases between. In germline, CDR1 is SQVTM, CDR2 ANQGSEA. CDR3 loop: CSVDRGGGELFF. The CDR3, as DNA: TGCAGCGTTGACAGGGGAGGGGGGGAGCTGTTTTTT.

This clone appeared a few times. This rearrangement joins TRBV6-5 to TRBJ1-6; 8 positions match TRBD1. CDR1 MNHEY and CDR2 SVGAGI come from the germline V gene. The CDR3 is 16 residues long. J gave up 6 bases and V 0 bases, and 4 bases lay outside the gene matches. CDR3 in amino acids: CASSYSGGQGNSPLHF. DNA for the CDR3: TGTGCCAGCAGTTACTCGGGAGGACAGGGTAATTCACCCCTCCACTTT.

The chain has TRBV5-8 and TRBJ1-5; the match to TRBD1 covers 8 bases. The CDR3 is made up of 16 amino acids. The ends lost 4 bases at V and 6 bases at J; junction bases unmatched: 12. Germline V gives CDR1 SGHTS, CDR2 YDEGEE. Written as DNA, the CDR3 is TGTGCCAGCAGCCTATATACAGGGGGTGAAGGTCAGCCCCAGCATTTT. The encoded protein is CASSLYTGGEGQPQHF. Drawing the rest from reference TRBV5-8 and TRBJ1-5, the complete variable domain is EAGVTQSPTHLIKTRGQQATLRCSPISGHTSVYWYQQALGLGLQFLLWYDEGEERNRGNFPPRFSGRQFPNYSSELNVNALELEDSALYLCASSLYTGGEGQPQHFGDGTRLSIL.

The chain uses TRBV7-9 and TRBJ1-3, with D unclear. The CDR3 has 16 residues. With 5 bases removed from V and 0 bases from J, the gap between germline ends came to 14 bases. The germline CDR1 and CDR2 sequences are SEHNR and FQNEAQ (reference sequence). CDR3 region: CASSLGVGRSGNTIYF. The CDR3 nucleotides are TGTGCCAGCAGCCTCGGGGTGGGCCGCTCTGGAAACACCATATATTTT.

The chain is built from TRBV7-9 and TRBJ2-5, with unresolved D. From germline, CDR1 is SEHNR and CDR2 FQNEAQ (reference sequence). This CDR3 region has 12 residues. V was trimmed by 5 bases and J by 5 bases, leaving 9 bases between them. CDR3 sequence: CASSAIWETQYF. The CDR3 nucleotides are TGTGCCAGCAGCGCGATCTGGGAGACCCAGTACTTC.

As DNA, the CDR3 is TGTGCCAGCAGCTTGGAACTAGCGGGAGTAACCTCCTACAATGAGCAGTTCTTC. Encoded protein: CASSLELAGVTSYNEQFF. The chain couples TRBV7-2 to TRBJ2-1, with 11 nucleotides matching TRBD2. The junction had 7 bases not matched to a gene; V was cut back by 3 bases and J by 0 bases. This CDR3 has 18 residues. CDR1 SGHTA and CDR2 FQGNSA come from the germline V gene.

The chain uses TRBV13 and TRBJ2-3; no reliable D call. The CDR3 sequence is 12 residues long. Trimming left V 4 bases short and J 7 bases short, with 9 bases between. Germline loops: CDR1 PRHDT, CDR2 FYEKMQ (reference sequence). The CDR3 sequence is CASSSASYTQYF. CDR3 DNA sequence: TGTGCCAGCAGCTCGGCCTCCTATACGCAGTATTTT.

The chain employs TRBV5-4 and TRBJ1-1, with D perhaps matching TRBD1 (6 bases). Trimming pared 0 bases from V and 5 bases from J, leaving 8 bases between. The CDR3 totals 13 residues. Germline CDR1 and CDR2: SGHNT and YYREEE (reference sequence). CDR3 nucleotides: TGTGCCAGCAGCTTGGACAGGGTAACTGAAGCTTTCTTT. Protein product: CASSLDRVTEAFF. The complete variable domain, with remaining parts taken from reference TRBV5-4 and TRBJ1-1, reads ETGVTQSPTHLIKTRGQQVTLRCSSQSGHNTVSWYQQALGQGPQFIFQYYREEENGRGNFPPRFSGLQFPNYSSELNVNALELDDSALYLCASSLDRVTEAFFGQGTRLTVV.

This clone was counted only a few times. The rearrangement uses TRBV18 and TRBJ2-6; D is uncertain. CDR3 length: 15 amino acids. Germline CDR1 reads KGHSH; CDR2 reads LQKENI. V was pared by 3 bases and J by 1 base, with 7 bases between. The CDR3 sequence is CASSPDASGANVLTF. The CDR3 coding sequence is TGTGCCAGCTCACCGGACGCGTCTGGGGCCAACGTCCTGACTTTC.